The rows below give T cell receptor beta chains drawn from one sample of a study of OX40 agonist ivuxolimab in advanced cancers. Here immunoSEQ multiplex PCR was the method, and the copy in TCRdb shows in-frame clones only, minus some. The sample consists of about 82,000 clones, 70% to 90% of them appearing once. This specimen was CD4+ or CD8+ T cells sorted from blood, taken in a trial of the OX40 agonist ivuxolimab. These receptors came from an adult with an advanced solid tumor such as melanoma, head and neck, liver or kidney cancer. Both conserved end residues are part of each CDR3. The D gene is left open where the match is weak. Clone size appears in some rows only: once, few, many, or a class for an expanded clone.

D gene,J gene,clone size,V gene,CDR3 DNA,CDR3 protein
TRBD1,TRBJ2-6,NA,TRBV7-2,TGTGCCAGCAGCAGAGGACAGGCCGGGTCTGGGGCCAACGTCCTGACTTTC,CASSRGQAGSGANVLTF
NA,TRBJ2-1,NA,TRBV9,TGTGCCAGCAGCGTAGGGGACCTCGACAATGAGCAGTTCTTC,CASSVGDLDNEQFF
TRBD1,TRBJ1-1,NA,TRBV18,TGTGCCAGCTCAGAGGACAGGGTGAACACTGAAGCTTTCTTT,CASSEDRVNTEAFF
TRBD1,TRBJ1-5,NA,TRBV6-1,TGTGCCAGCAGCCCGACAGGGAGAGGTCAGCCCCAGCATTTT,CASSPTGRGQPQHF
NA,TRBJ1-6,few,TRBV30,TGTGCCTGGACAGAAGGGCTAATAAGTTCACCCCTCCACTTT,CAWTEGLISSPLHF
TRBD1,TRBJ1-4,once,TRBV5-6,TGTGCCAGCAGCCCGCTCACAGGGGTCCTCGATGAAAAACTGTTTTTT,CASSPLTGVLDEKLFF
NA,TRBJ1-2,once,TRBV4-3,TGCGCCAGCAGCCAAGACTCGGAATGGAGCTATGGCTACACCTTC,CASSQDSEWSYGYTF
NA,TRBJ2-5,NA,TRBV30,TGTGCCTGGAGTGCGCAGGTGACCCAGTACTTC,CAWSAQVTQYF
NA,TRBJ2-3,NA,TRBV7-3,TGTGCCAGCAGCTTATACGAAGATACGCAGTATTTT,CASSLYEDTQYF
TRBD1,TRBJ1-6,NA,TRBV7-3,TGTGCCAGCAGGGAGACAGGGGGCGATTCACCCCTCCACTTT,CASRETGGDSPLHF
NA,TRBJ2-3,NA,TRBV11-2,TGTGCCAGCAGCTTAGATTGGGGGAGTACGCAGTATTTT,CASSLDWGSTQYF
NA,TRBJ1-2,NA,TRBV27,TGTGCCAGCAGGTCACAGGGAGACTATGGCTACACCTTC,CASRSQGDYGYTF
NA,TRBJ1-1,NA,TRBV6-5,TGTGCCAGCAGAGAGCAGGGGAACACTGAAGCTTTCTTT,CASREQGNTEAFF
NA,TRBJ1-1,NA,TRBV19,TGTGCCAGTAGTATACCCCAGGGACGAGCTTTCTTT,CASSIPQGRAFF
NA,TRBJ1-6,NA,TRBV10-3,TGTGCCATCAGTGAAACAGGGAGTAATTCACCCCTCCACTTT,CAISETGSNSPLHF
NA,TRBJ1-4,NA,TRBV11-1,TGTGCCAGCAGCTTCGCCGGGGAGGAAAAACTGTTTTTT,CASSFAGEEKLFF
NA,TRBJ2-7,NA,TRBV7-2,TGTGCCAGCAGCTTAGGGCAGGCCTCCGAGCAGTACTTC,CASSLGQASEQYF
TRBD1,TRBJ1-2,NA,TRBV6-5,TGTGCCAGCAGACCTAGACAGGGGAACTATGGCTACACCTTC,CASRPRQGNYGYTF
TRBD2,TRBJ2-1,once,TRBV9,TGTGCCAGCAGTGGGAGCGGGGCTGCCTACAATGAGCAGTTCTTC,CASSGSGAAYNEQFF
NA,TRBJ2-5,once,TRBV30,TGTGCCTGGAGTAACCAGGGGGAGACCCAGTACTTC,CAWSNQGETQYF
NA,TRBJ2-7,NA,TRBV27,TGTGCCAGCAGTTTATCGGGCAGCTATCCCTACGAGCAGTACTTC,CASSLSGSYPYEQYF
NA,TRBJ1-3,NA,TRBV7-9,TGTGCCAGCAGCCCGACGGTCTCTGGAAACACCATATATTTT,CASSPTVSGNTIYF
NA,TRBJ1-3,once,TRBV18,TGTGCCAGCTCCCTCACAGACTCTGGAAACACCATATATTTT,CASSLTDSGNTIYF
NA,TRBJ1-2,NA,TRBV6-1,TGTGCCAACCGAAGACACCCAGGGGAGGGCTACACCTTC,CANRRHPGEGYTF
NA,TRBJ1-2,NA,TRBV4-3,TGCGCCAGCAGCCAATCTGGTCTTGGGGGCTACACCTTC,CASSQSGLGGYTF
TRBD2,TRBJ2-1,NA,TRBV27,TGTGCCAGCAGGACAATAGCGGGGGGTTACAATGAGCAGTTCTTC,CASRTIAGGYNEQFF
TRBD1,TRBJ1-1,NA,TRBV27,TGTGCCAGCAACACATTGACAGGGGGCGTCGGCACTGAAGCTTTCTTT,CASNTLTGGVGTEAFF